The 24 T cell receptor beta chains given below trace back to one sample, sequenced in a study of cytomegalovirus exposure and HLA in healthy donors. The table came from immunoSEQ multiplex PCR; TCRdb's copy has only in-frame clones and leaves some out. The sample lists hundreds of thousands of clones; approximately 90% were seen once. The sequenced material came from PBMCs. The receptors here all came from a young woman in good health and CMV-seronegative.

This chain links TRBV27 with TRBJ1-6, with no clear D. From germline, CDR1 is MNHEY and CDR2 SMNVEV (reference sequence). The V gene lost 3 bases and the J gene lost 9 bases, with 9 bases spanning the gap. The CDR3 length is 13 residues. CDR3 DNA: TGTGCCAGCAGTTTGAACTTTGTTTCACCCCTCCACTTT. Protein product: CASSLNFVSPLHF.

The rearrangement uses TRBV5-1 and TRBJ2-5; D gene ambiguous. The germline V gene encodes CDR1 SGHRS and CDR2 YFSETQ. The CDR3 spans 17 residues. V lost 4 bases, J lost 5 bases, and 24 bases lay in between. The CDR3 protein is CASSNVPWLRGRETQYF. The CDR3 DNA is TGCGCCAGCAGCAACGTTCCTTGGCTCCGAGGTAGGGAGACCCAGTACTTC.

The rearrangement uses TRBV7-9 and TRBJ1-1; TRBD1 might be the D (5 bases). The CDR3 extends over 17 amino acids. Germline-derived CDR1 and CDR2 are SEHNR and FQNEAQ (reference sequence). V shed 4 bases and J shed 5 bases, with 23 bases lying between them. The DNA of the CDR3 is TGTGCCAGCAGCTCGCTAGTAGGGGCGCGGGGAGGGACTGAAGCTTTCTTT. Protein sequence: CASSSLVGARGGTEAFF.

The chain recombines TRBV5-1 with TRBJ2-7, with 7 bases aligning to TRBD1. The CDR3 runs 15 residues. Per germline, CDR1 SGHRS and CDR2 YFSETQ. V lost 0 bases and J lost 2; bases outside the gene matches: 5. CDR3: CASSLELGTAYEQYF. CDR3 DNA sequence: TGCGCCAGCAGCTTGGAACTGGGGACAGCCTACGAGCAGTACTTC.

V gene TRBV4-2 combines with J gene TRBJ2-5; D may be TRBD1 (6 bases). Trimming shortened V by 0 bases and J by 4 bases, and 9 bases separated the two germline ends. The CDR3 consists of 14 residues. Germline CDR1 LGHNA, CDR2 YNFKEQ. The CDR3 DNA reads as TGTGCCAGCAGCCAAGATCAGGGGAGAGAGACCCAGTACTTC. Its translation is CASSQDQGRETQYF.

The chain couples TRBV29-1 to TRBJ1-4; TRBD1 aligns across 9 bases. V shed 6 bases, J shed 10 bases, and the junction held 9 bases outside the gene matches. This CDR3 comprises 13 residues. Germline V lookup: CDR1 SQVTM, CDR2 ANQGSEA. DNA for the CDR3: TGCAGCGTGGGCTCGGGACAGGGCGGAAAACTGTTTTTT. This codes for CSVGSGQGGKLFF.

The CDR3 is CASSFSSAGGLPIEQYF. The CDR3 DNA reads TGTGCCAGCAGCTTCAGTTCTGCGGGGGGGCTCCCCATCGAGCAGTACTTC. This rearrangement joins TRBV5-6 to TRBJ2-7; TRBD2 aligns across 9 bases. From germline, CDR1 is SGHDT and CDR2 YYEEEE. V lost 2 bases to trimming and J lost 6 bases; unmatched junction nucleotides: 15. The CDR3 sequence is 17 residues long.

The chain is built from TRBV19 and TRBJ2-7; tentatively, D is TRBD1 (5 bases). CDR3 length: 12 amino acids. V was clipped by 5 bases and J by 4 bases, with 9 bases between them. From germline, CDR1 is LNHDA and CDR2 SQIVND (reference sequence). The CDR3 sequence is CASSPRQYEQYF. CDR3 in DNA: TGTGCCAGTAGTCCCCGACAGTACGAGCAGTACTTC.

The chain carries TRBV6-4 and TRBJ2-7, with TRBD1 matching over 9 bases. The junction had 17 bases not matched to a gene; V was cut back by 8 bases and J by 6 bases. The V gene's germline CDR1 is MRHNA and CDR2 SNTAGT. CDR3 length equals 16 residues. CDR3 sequence (DNA): TGTGCCAGCCGTATGGAGGTCCGGGACAGGGAGTCCGAGCAGTACTTC. Amino acid sequence: CASRMEVRDRESEQYF.

V gene TRBV14 combines with J gene TRBJ2-4; possibly TRBD1 for D (5 bases). The CDR3 has 13 amino acids. Germline V gene data show CDR1 as SGHDN and CDR2 as FVKESK. The V and J ends lost 0 bases and 9 bases respectively, with 9 bases between them. This CDR3 reads CASSQDARVIQYF. The CDR3 bases are TGTGCCAGCAGCCAAGATGCCAGGGTCATTCAGTACTTC.

V and J are TRBV9 and TRBJ2-5; tentative D call: TRBD1 (5 bases). The CDR3 runs 16 residues. Germline V lookup: CDR1 SGDLS, CDR2 YYNGEE. With 3 bases removed from V and 2 bases from J, the gap between germline ends came to 17 bases. For the CDR3, the DNA is TGTGCCAGCAGCGGGCCCAAGTCAGGGATTCAAGAGACCCAGTACTTC. Amino acids: CASSGPKSGIQETQYF.

This clone occurred once. J is TRBJ2-1 and V is TRBV11-3; TRBD2 matches at 13 bases. From germline, CDR1 is SGHNT and CDR2 YENEEA. V trimming: 5 bases; J trimming: 4 bases; junction bases outside the gene matches: 5. The CDR3 extends over 16 amino acids. The CDR3 loop reads CASSLPGLAGYNEQFF. The CDR3, as DNA: TGTGCCAGCAGCCTCCCGGGACTAGCGGGATACAATGAGCAGTTCTTC.

This sequence joins TRBV2 and TRBJ1-2; 9 bases are a match to TRBD1. Germline V gene sequence: CDR1 SNHLY, CDR2 FYNNEI. The trim removed 6 bases at V and 3 bases at J, leaving 5 bases unmatched. The CDR3 consists of 14 residues. The CDR3 is CASRRTGVDYGYTF. CDR3 sequence (DNA): TGTGCCAGCAGGCGGACAGGGGTCGACTATGGCTACACCTTC.

The gene calls are TRBV6-5 and TRBJ1-2; 7 nucleotides align to TRBD1. This CDR3 comprises 15 residues. Unmatched junction bases numbered 12, after V lost 6 bases and J lost 5 bases. Germline lookup yields CDR1 MNHEY and CDR2 SVGAGI. DNA of the CDR3: TGTGCCAGCAGATCGGACAGGTCTACAGCGTATGGCTACACCTTC. Translated, it gives CASRSDRSTAYGYTF.

V is TRBV11-2 and J is TRBJ2-2; D possibly corresponds to TRBD1 (5 bases). The CDR3 covers 14 residues. The V and J ends lost 3 bases and 1 base respectively, with 6 bases between them. CDR1 is SGHAT and CDR2 is FQNNGV in the germline V gene. The CDR3 nucleotides read TGTGCCAGCAGCTTCGGACAGAACACCGGGGAGCTGTTTTTT. Its protein is CASSFGQNTGELFF.

This clone was detected once. J is TRBJ2-6 and V is TRBV13; possible D gene TRBD2, 5 bases. Trimming took 5 bases from V and 1 from J, leaving 9 bases between them. Per germline, CDR1 PRHDT and CDR2 FYEKMQ (reference sequence). The CDR3 length is 15 residues. CDR3 region: CASSPWTSGANVLTF. The CDR3 DNA reads TGTGCCAGCAGCCCTTGGACTTCTGGGGCCAACGTCCTGACTTTC.

The V call is TRBV19, the J call TRBJ2-2; D is ambiguous. The CDR3 length is 16 residues. Germline CDR1 LNHDA, CDR2 SQIVND (reference sequence). Trimming took off 7 bases at V and 2 bases at J, with 17 bases between the two ends. CDR3 in DNA: TGTGCCAGTACCCCTTCTCGAAGAGAAAACACCGGGGAGCTGTTTTTT. Protein: CASTPSRRENTGELFF.

This clone appeared a single time. The genes are TRBV6-5 and TRBJ2-3; TRBD2 aligns across 8 bases. From germline, CDR1 is MNHEY and CDR2 SVGAGI. With 2 bases clipped from V and 4 bases from J, the junction kept 2 bases outside the gene matches. This CDR3 comprises 14 residues. This CDR3 is CASSYPGGADTQYF. In nucleotides, the CDR3 is TGTGCCAGCAGTTACCCGGGAGGGGCAGATACGCAGTATTTT.

The chain recombines TRBV10-3 with TRBJ2-7; a weak D match, TRBD1 (5 bases). Germline V gene sequence: CDR1 ENHRY, CDR2 SYGVKD. The CDR3 spans 12 residues. Trimming took off 7 bases at V and 6 bases at J, with 13 bases between the two ends. In DNA, the CDR3 is TGTGCCATCACCCCGGACAATGGCGAGCAGTACTTC. This codes for CAITPDNGEQYF.

The chain uses TRBV15 and TRBJ2-7; 7 positions agree with TRBD1. The CDR3 sequence is 16 residues long. Trimming removed 5 bases from V and 2 bases from J; junction bases left unmatched: 12. In germline, CDR1 is LNHNV, CDR2 YYDKDF (reference sequence). CDR3 region: CATSGRQGYNTYEQYF. The CDR3 DNA reads as TGTGCCACCAGCGGGCGACAGGGATATAATACCTACGAGCAGTACTTC.

In this sample, this clone turned up a few times. The chain is built from TRBV7-9 and TRBJ1-2; 9 nucleotides line up with TRBD1. V was clipped by 5 bases and J by 6 bases; unmatched bases: 4. The CDR3 runs 13 residues. CDR1 and CDR2 from the germline V gene are SEHNR and FQNEAQ (reference sequence). The CDR3 region has the DNA TGTGCCAGCAGCAGAACAGGGGGCGATGGCTACACCTTC. This encodes CASSRTGGDGYTF. Full variable domain (remainder filled in from reference TRBV7-9 and TRBJ1-2): DTGVSQNPRHKITKRGQNVTFRCDPISEHNRLYWYRQTLGQGPEFLTYFQNEAQLEKSRLLSDRFSAERPKGSFSTLEIQRTEQGDSAMYLCASSRTGGDGYTFGSGTRLTVV.

The J gene is TRBJ1-2, the V gene TRBV7-2; 7 nucleotides agree with TRBD1. This CDR3 is built from 16 residues. Germline CDR1 and CDR2: SGHTA and FQGNSA. Unmatched junction bases numbered 12, after V lost 2 bases and J lost 6 bases. This CDR3 reads CASSLYSNRGLDGYTF. The CDR3 DNA reads as TGTGCCAGCAGCTTATACTCCAACAGGGGCTTAGATGGCTACACCTTC.

This chain uses TRBV5-4 with TRBJ2-7; D uncertain. Germline assignment: CDR1 SGHNT and CDR2 YYREEE (reference sequence). Trimming stripped 0 bases from V and 3 bases from J, with 4 bases between. The CDR3 is 12 amino acids. The chain's CDR3 is CASSLVYYEQYF. CDR3 in DNA: TGTGCCAGCAGCTTGGTCTACTACGAGCAGTACTTC.

As DNA, the CDR3 is TGTGCCAGCAGCCAAGACTGGGACAGCCCCAATCAGCCCCAGCATTTT. Amino acid sequence: CASSQDWDSPNQPQHF. V is TRBV4-2 and J is TRBJ1-5; TRBD1 matches at 7 bases. Per the germline V gene, CDR1 is LGHNA and CDR2 is YNFKEQ. This CDR3 is built from 16 residues. After removal of 0 bases from V and 3 bases from J, the junction contained 5 bases not matched to a gene.